One sample yielded the 25 T cell receptor beta chains listed below, sequenced in a study of T-cell reconstitution after alpha-beta-depleted transplantation in children. Construction of the TCRbeta library involved unique molecular identifiers. From the PCR reads, TCRdb called clonotypes with MiXCR, one entry per CDR3 protein. The sample consists of around 530,000 distinct CDR3 sequences, 32% of them appearing once. The source material was PBMCs from the stem cell graft donor, sampled from the stem cell graft. Receptors originate from a human donor who donated a stem cell graft to a child with aplastic anemia.

The rearrangement joins TRBV20-1 to TRBJ2-1; 7 nucleotides line up with TRBD1. The CDR3 is made up of 13 amino acids. Germline assignment: CDR1 DFQATT and CDR2 SNEGSKA (reference sequence). The V gene end was trimmed by 5 bases and the J gene end by 9 bases; junction bases not matched to a gene: 10. DNA of the CDR3: TGCAGTGCTGACAGGAGACAGGGAATTGAGCAGTTCTTC. It codes for CSADRRQGIEQFF.

The sample holds a few counts of this clonotype. The chain employs TRBV29-1 and TRBJ1-1, with no clear D. V lost 2 bases and J lost 1, with 8 bases in between. The CDR3 has 13 residues. Germline V gives CDR1 SQVTM, CDR2 ANQGSEA. The CDR3 DNA follows: TGCAGCGTTGAATCGATGAGGAACACTGAAGCTTTCTTT. Its protein is CSVESMRNTEAFF.

This sequence joins TRBV12-3 or TRBV12-4 and TRBJ2-3, with D tentatively TRBD2 (6 bases). V lost 9 bases, J lost 6 bases, and 22 bases lay in between. CDR3 length: 15 residues. The CDR3 here is CASSIRDSSLDTQYF. Written as DNA, the CDR3 is TGTGCCAGTTCCATCCGGGACTCTTCCTTGGATACGCAGTATTTT.

CDR3 protein: CASSLPGGQPQHF. DNA of the CDR3: TGTGCCAGCAGTTTACCGGGGGGTCAGCCCCAGCATTTT. This rearrangement joins TRBV12-3 or TRBV12-4 to TRBJ1-5; D may be TRBD1 (5 bases). Trimming shortened V by 2 bases and J by 6 bases, and 8 bases separated the two germline ends. The CDR3 consists of 13 residues.

This clonotype was found a few times. The V gene is TRBV7-2, the J gene TRBJ2-1, with D perhaps matching TRBD2 (6 bases). V dropped 1 base and J dropped 6 bases, with 10 bases sitting between them. Germline CDR1 reads SGHTA; CDR2 reads FQGNSA. This CDR3 region has 14 residues. This chain's CDR3 is CASSLGLGINEQFF. The DNA for the CDR3 is TGTGCCAGCAGCTTAGGACTAGGAATCAATGAGCAGTTCTTC. The full variable domain, with the rest looked up from reference TRBV7-2 and TRBJ2-1, is GAGVSQSPSNKVTEKGKDVELRCDPISGHTALYWYRQSLGQGLEFLIYFQGNSAPDKSGLPSDRFSAERTGGSVSTLTIQRTQQEDSAVYLCASSLGLGINEQFFGPGTRLTVL.

This rearrangement joins TRBV20-1 to TRBJ2-5, with TRBD2 matching over 7 bases. The CDR3 is 15 residues long. CDR1 is DFQATT and CDR2 is SNEGSKA in the germline V gene (reference sequence). The trim removed 1 base at V and 3 bases at J, leaving 8 bases unmatched. The CDR3: CSARGSGAGEETQYF. The CDR3 nucleotides read TGCAGTGCTAGAGGGAGCGGGGCTGGGGAAGAGACCCAGTACTTC.

The J gene is TRBJ1-2, the V gene TRBV7-2; no reliable D call. The CDR3 is made up of 13 amino acids. Deletions cut 1 base from V and 5 bases from J, with 8 bases between. Germline-derived CDR1 and CDR2 are SGHTA and FQGNSA. The CDR3 bases are TGTGCCAGCAGCTTAGGGGTCGTGTATGGCTACACCTTC. Its protein is CASSLGVVYGYTF.

The chain links TRBV20-1 to TRBJ2-1; 10 nucleotides match TRBD2. CDR1 and CDR2 from the germline V gene are DFQATT and SNEGSKA (reference sequence). This CDR3 comprises 16 residues. The ends lost 0 bases at V and 1 base at J; junction bases unmatched: 3. In DNA form, the CDR3 reads TGCAGTGCTAGAGAGTATAGCGGGAGGTCCTACAATGAGCAGTTCTTC. This translates into CSAREYSGRSYNEQFF.

This sequence joins TRBV19 and TRBJ1-1; 7 positions agree with TRBD1. The CDR3 has 14 amino acids. V was clipped by 7 bases and J by 1 base; unmatched bases: 6. Germline CDR1 is LNHDA and CDR2 is SQIVND (reference sequence). The CDR3, as DNA: TGTGCCAGTAAGGGCAGGGGGGCGAACACTGAAGCTTTCTTT. It specifies CASKGRGANTEAFF. Filled out from reference TRBV19 and TRBJ1-1, the complete variable domain reads DGGITQSPKYLFRKEGQNVTLSCEQNLNHDAMYWYRQDPGQGLRLIYYSQIVNDFQKGDIAEGYSVSREKKESFPLTVTSAQKNPTAFYLCASKGRGANTEAFFGQGTRLTVV.

The V and J genes are TRBV11-3 and TRBJ2-5; D tentatively reads TRBD1 or TRBD2 (5 bases each). V lost 2 bases and J lost 0, with 13 bases in between. Germline V CDR1 and CDR2: SGHNT, YENEEA. The CDR3 sequence is 16 residues long. The CDR3, as DNA: TGTGCCAGCAGCTTATACGGGACGGTGTACCAAGAGACCCAGTACTTC. Translation gives CASSLYGTVYQETQYF. Combining the CDR3 with reference TRBV11-3 and TRBJ2-5 gives the whole variable domain EAGVVQSPRYKIIEKKQPVAFWCNPISGHNTLYWYLQNLGQGPELLIRYENEEAVDDSQLPKDRFSAERLKGVDSTLKIQPAELGDSAVYLCASSLYGTVYQETQYFGPGTRLLVL.

V is TRBV20-1 and J is TRBJ2-1; TRBD2 aligns across 12 bases. With V trimmed by 0 bases and J by 0 bases, 9 bases remained unmatched. The CDR3 has 19 amino acids. Germline V lookup: CDR1 DFQATT, CDR2 SNEGSKA (reference sequence). The DNA of the CDR3 is TGCAGTGCTAGAGATTGGCTAGCGGGAGGGGATAGCTCCTACAATGAGCAGTTCTTC. It yields the protein CSARDWLAGGDSSYNEQFF.

This rearrangement joins TRBV27 to TRBJ2-7, with D tentatively TRBD1 (6 bases). Trimming pared 5 bases from V and 3 bases from J, leaving 20 bases between. In germline, CDR1 is MNHEY, CDR2 SMNVEV (reference sequence). CDR3 length: 16 amino acids. Here the CDR3 DNA reads TGTGCCAGCAGTGCATATTCCGGGACACCTGACTACGAGCAGTACTTC. This sequence encodes CASSAYSGTPDYEQYF.

This clonotype was detected a few times. J is TRBJ2-1 and V is TRBV7-3; possibly TRBD2 for D (5 bases). The CDR3 loop spans 14 amino acids. Trimming shortened V by 5 bases and J by 3 bases, and 11 bases separated the two germline ends. The germline V gene has CDR1 SGHTA and CDR2 FQGTGA. The CDR3 sequence: CASSPREGYNEQFF. In nucleotides, the CDR3 is TGTGCCAGCAGCCCTCGGGAAGGCTACAATGAGCAGTTCTTC.

The chain recombines TRBV20-1 with TRBJ2-3, with D unclear. Germline CDR1 and CDR2: DFQATT and SNEGSKA (reference sequence). Trimming stripped 3 bases from V and 4 bases from J, with 14 bases between. The CDR3 runs to 14 residues. The CDR3 DNA sequence: TGCAGTGCTAGCACCGTTGAGTGGGCAGATACGCAGTATTTT. It codes for CSASTVEWADTQYF.

The chain joins TRBV29-1 to TRBJ1-1; 8 bases agree with TRBD1. The CDR3 loop spans 12 amino acids. Per the germline V gene, CDR1 is SQVTM and CDR2 is ANQGSEA. The trim removed 2 bases at V and 10 bases at J, leaving 6 bases unmatched. CDR3 coding DNA: TGCAGCGTTGAACCAGGACAGGGAGGAGCTTTCTTT. Its protein is CSVEPGQGGAFF.

The chain is built from TRBV12-3 or TRBV12-4 and TRBJ1-5; TRBD1 agrees at 7 bases. The CDR3 covers 16 residues. With V trimmed by 1 base and J by 6 bases, 9 bases remained unmatched. As DNA, the CDR3 is TGTGCCAGCAGTTTAGTAAGGGACAGTCGGTCTCAGCCCCAGCATTTT. Translated: CASSLVRDSRSQPQHF.

The V call is TRBV29-1, the J call TRBJ2-1; TRBD1 agrees at 10 bases. Germline V gives CDR1 SQVTM, CDR2 ANQGSEA. V was pared by 2 bases and J by 3 bases, with 1 base of the junction left unmatched. The length of the CDR3 is 14 residues. The CDR3 DNA reads as TGCAGCGTTGAAAGGGACAGGGGCTACAATGAGCAGTTCTTC. Translation: CSVERDRGYNEQFF.

The chain combines TRBV4-3 with TRBJ2-1; the match to TRBD2 covers 10 bases. Germline values: CDR1 LGHNA, CDR2 YSLEER. This CDR3 has 14 residues. With V trimmed by 3 bases and J by 5 bases, 1 base remained unmatched. CDR3 sequence: CASSHGLADNEQFF. In DNA form, the CDR3 reads TGCGCCAGCAGCCATGGACTAGCGGACAATGAGCAGTTCTTC.

The V call is TRBV20-1, the J call TRBJ1-3, with a tentative D call TRBD1 (6 bases). The CDR3 has 14 residues. The V gene's germline CDR1 is DFQATT and CDR2 SNEGSKA (reference sequence). The V gene lost 3 bases and the J gene lost 0 bases, with 9 bases spanning the gap. The CDR3 is CSASARGSGNTIYF. CDR3 coding DNA: TGCAGTGCTAGCGCCAGGGGCTCTGGAAACACCATATATTTT.

The chain combines TRBV2 with TRBJ2-3; possibly TRBD1 for D (6 bases). CDR1 and CDR2 from the germline V gene are SNHLY and FYNNEI. Trimming stripped 6 bases from V and 2 bases from J, with 12 bases between. The CDR3 has 14 amino acids. The DNA of the CDR3 is TGTGCCAGCAGGGGGGACACACACACAGATACGCAGTATTTT. Translation gives CASRGDTHTDTQYF.

J is TRBJ2-3 and V is TRBV15; TRBD1 might be the D (5 bases). Germline V lookup: CDR1 LNHNV, CDR2 YYDKDF (reference sequence). The CDR3 is made up of 13 amino acids. V was clipped by 0 bases and J by 11 bases, with 12 bases between them. CDR3 coding DNA: TGTGCCACCAGCAGAGAACAGGCGTTCGGGCAGTATTTT. The encoded protein is CATSREQAFGQYF.

The chain combines TRBV7-2 with TRBJ2-2, with 9 bases matching TRBD1. The trim removed 8 bases at V and 0 bases at J, leaving 7 bases unmatched. Germline CDR1 and CDR2: SGHTA and FQGNSA. The CDR3 has 16 residues. CDR3 nucleotide sequence: TGTGCCAGCCGATTTCGACAGGGGGCGAACACCGGGGAGCTGTTTTTT. It is translated as CASRFRQGANTGELFF.

This clonotype has a handful of counts. The J gene is TRBJ2-7, the V gene TRBV29-1; TRBD2 agrees at 8 bases. Trimming took 5 bases from V and 6 from J; bases not matched to a gene: 12. The CDR3 sequence is 14 residues long. The germline V gene encodes CDR1 SQVTM and CDR2 ANQGSEA. The CDR3 coding sequence is TGCAGCGTTCGGGTAGTTGGGACTAGGGGCGAGCAGTACTTC. Its protein product is CSVRVVGTRGEQYF.

The genes are TRBV12-3 or TRBV12-4 and TRBJ2-1; unclear D gene. V was cut by 5 bases and J by 12 bases, with 17 bases left in between. This CDR3 comprises 13 residues. The CDR3 is CASSAGFRAPQFF. The CDR3 nucleotides are TGTGCCAGCAGTGCCGGGTTCCGCGCGCCGCAGTTCTTC.

This clonotype was seen more than once but under ten times. The chain carries TRBV29-1 and TRBJ2-1, with 12 bases identical to TRBD2. Germline CDR1 is SQVTM and CDR2 is ANQGSEA. V lost 1 base and J lost 8; bases outside the gene matches: 6. The CDR3 consists of 15 residues. The CDR3 DNA reads TGCAGCGTTGAAGTAGGGCTAGCGGGAGGGGATGAGCAGTTCTTC. This gives the protein CSVEVGLAGGDEQFF.